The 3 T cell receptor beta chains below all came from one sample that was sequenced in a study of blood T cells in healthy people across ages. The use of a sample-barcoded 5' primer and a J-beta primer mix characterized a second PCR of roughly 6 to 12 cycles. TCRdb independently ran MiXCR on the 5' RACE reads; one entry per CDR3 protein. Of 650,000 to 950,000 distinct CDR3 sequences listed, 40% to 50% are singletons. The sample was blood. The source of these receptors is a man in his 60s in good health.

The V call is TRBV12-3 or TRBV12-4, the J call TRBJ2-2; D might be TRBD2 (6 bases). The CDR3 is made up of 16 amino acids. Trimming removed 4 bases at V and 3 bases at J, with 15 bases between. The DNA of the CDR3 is TGTGCCAGCAGTTCTTCCCCCGGGGACTACACCGGGGAGCTGTTTTTT. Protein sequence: CASSSSPGDYTGELFF.

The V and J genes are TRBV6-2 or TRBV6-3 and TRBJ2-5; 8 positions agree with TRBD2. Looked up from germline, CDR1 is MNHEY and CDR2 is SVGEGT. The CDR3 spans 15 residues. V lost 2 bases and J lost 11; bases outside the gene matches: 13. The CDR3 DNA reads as TGTGCCAGCAGTTACAATCCGGGGGGGCGTGATGAGCAGTACTTC. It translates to CASSYNPGGRDEQYF.

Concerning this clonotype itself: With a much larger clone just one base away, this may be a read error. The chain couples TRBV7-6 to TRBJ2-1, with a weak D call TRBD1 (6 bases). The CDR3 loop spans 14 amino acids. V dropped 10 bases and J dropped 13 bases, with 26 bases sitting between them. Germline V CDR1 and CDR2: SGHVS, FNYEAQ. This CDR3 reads CATSPGQLQETQFF. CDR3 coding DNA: TGTGCCACATCTCCCGGACAGCTCCAAGAGACCCAGTTCTTC.